This entry lists 28 T cell receptor beta chains sequenced from one sample in a study of blood T cells in healthy people across ages. Next came a second PCR, run for about 7 to 12 cycles, which used a sample-barcoded 5' primer along with a J-beta primer mix. A single record per CDR3 protein comes from TCRdb applying MiXCR to the 5' RACE reads. This sample has about 290,000 distinct CDR3 sequences, with around 30% found just once. Sequenced sample: blood. The origin of the receptors is a woman in her seventies in good health.

This clonotype turned up a few times. One junction end disagrees with the germline gene, perhaps due to a read error. The chain couples TRBV28 to TRBJ2-5; 9 positions agree with TRBD1. Germline V gene data show CDR1 as MDHEN and CDR2 as SYDVKM. The CDR3 contains 15 residues. The CDR3 coding sequence is TGTGCCAGCACCTCTGCTGGGACAGGGCGCCTCCCCGTAATGTTC. Translation: CASTSAGTGRLPVMF.

The chain employs TRBV7-8 and TRBJ1-2; 7 nucleotides match TRBD1. The CDR3 length is 19 residues. Germline-derived CDR1 and CDR2 are SGHVS and FQNEAQ. The trim removed 1 base at V and 4 bases at J, leaving 18 bases unmatched. CDR3 DNA sequence: TGTGCCAGCAGCTTAGTGGATGAGGGGGCGGATTTTTTCGGCTATGGCTACACCTTC. This codes for CASSLVDEGADFFGYGYTF.

The V and J genes are TRBV5-1 and TRBJ2-1; 9 bases are a match to TRBD1. The J call is in doubt because the DNA end fits TRBJ2-7 better. The CDR3 covers 15 residues. Germline V gene sequence: CDR1 SGHRS, CDR2 YFSETQ. DNA of the CDR3: TGCGCCAGCAGCTTGGGGGACAGGGAATTCCACGAGCAGTACTTC. Encoded protein: CASSLGDREFHEQYF.

This clonotype came up once. The chain recombines TRBV24-1 with TRBJ2-7; D may match TRBD1 or TRBD2 (5 bases each). Germline values: CDR1 KGHDR, CDR2 SFDVKD. The CDR3 is made up of 12 amino acids. The germline V and J ends were trimmed by 3 bases and 6 bases, with 8 bases remaining between them. CDR3 sequence: CATSDGGFEQYF. For the CDR3, the DNA is TGTGCCACCAGTGATGGGGGATTCGAGCAGTACTTC.

This chain joins TRBV2 and TRBJ2-7; TRBD1 or TRBD2 may be the D gene (5 bases each). Germline V lookup: CDR1 SNHLY, CDR2 FYNNEI. The CDR3 has 13 residues. The DNA of the CDR3 is TGTGGCTGTATACAGGAGGACGGCAACGAGCAGTACTTC. Translating it yields CGCIQEDGNEQYF. Full variable domain (remainder filled in from reference TRBV2 and TRBJ2-7): EPEVTQTPSHQVTQMGQEVILRCVPISNHLYFYWYRQILGQKVEFLVSFYNNEISEKSEIFDDQFSVERPDGSNFTLKIRSTKLEDSAMYFCGCIQEDGNEQYFGPGTRLTVT.

V usage is TRBV28 and J usage is TRBJ2-5, with TRBD2 matching 9 bases. J lost 0 bases, V lost 2 bases, and 7 bases had no gene match. Per germline, CDR1 MDHEN and CDR2 SYDVKM. The CDR3 is 17 amino acids. The CDR3 DNA sequence: TGTGCCAGCAGTTTACCCACTAGCGGGTTGTACCAAGAGACCCAGTACTTC. Amino acid sequence: CASSLPTSGLYQETQYF. Full variable domain (outside the CDR3, taken from reference TRBV28 and TRBJ2-5): DVKVTQSSRYLVKRTGEKVFLECVQDMDHENMFWYRQDPGLGLRLIYFSYDVKMKEKGDIPEGYSVSREKKERFSLILESASTNQTSMYLCASSLPTSGLYQETQYFGPGTRLLVL.

In its sample, this clonotype was seen a few times. The chain combines TRBV20-1 with TRBJ2-5, with 10 nucleotides matching TRBD2. Losses at the gene ends were 0 bases for V and 5 bases for J; bases not matched to a gene: 12. Germline V gene data show CDR1 as DFQATT and CDR2 as SNEGSKA (reference sequence). This CDR3 is 17 amino acids long. The CDR3 loop reads CSARDTVAGGVGETQYF. The DNA for the CDR3 is TGCAGTGCTAGAGATACGGTAGCGGGAGGAGTAGGGGAGACCCAGTACTTC.

A few counts support this clonotype. This chain joins TRBV6-6 and TRBJ1-6; weak D call: TRBD1 (6 bases). The germline CDR1 and CDR2 sequences are MNHNY and SVGAGI (reference sequence). The CDR3 loop spans 16 amino acids. V lost 5 bases, J lost 8 bases, and 19 bases lay in between. The DNA for the CDR3 is TGTGCCAGCAGTACCCCGACAGGTTTGAAGGATTCACCCCTCCACTTT. Translation: CASSTPTGLKDSPLHF.

The J gene is TRBJ1-5, the V gene TRBV7-6; D is unclear. CDR1 and CDR2 from the germline V gene are SGHVS and FNYEAQ. This CDR3 comprises 16 residues. The germline V and J ends were trimmed by 5 bases and 1 base, with 15 bases remaining between them. The CDR3 DNA reads TGTGCCAGCAGCCTAGGAGACCGAAGGAGCAATCAGCCCCAGCATTTT. It translates to CASSLGDRRSNQPQHF.

The chain carries TRBV2 and TRBJ2-5; a weak D match, TRBD2 (6 bases). The DNA end lines up better with TRBJ2-1; the J call may be wrong. The CDR3 is made up of 14 amino acids. The germline V gene encodes CDR1 SNHLY and CDR2 FYNNEI. The CDR3 region is CASGTEAKGGEQFF. In DNA form, the CDR3 reads TGTGCCAGCGGGACTGAGGCGAAGGGCGGTGAGCAGTTCTTC.

The chain recombines TRBV7-9 with TRBJ2-3, with 12 bases matching TRBD2. The CDR3 has 17 residues. Germline CDR1 is SEHNR and CDR2 is FQNEAQ (reference sequence). After removal of 4 bases from V and 8 bases from J, the junction contained 13 bases not matched to a gene. CDR3 in DNA: TGTGCCAGCAGCTCCCGACTAGCGGGAGTTAGGGCCGTTACGCAGTATTTT. This translates into CASSSRLAGVRAVTQYF.

This clonotype occurred a few times. The V call is TRBV5-1, the J call TRBJ1-5; no clear D gene. This CDR3 has 15 residues. Germline CDR1 reads SGHRS; CDR2 reads YFSETQ. V lost 4 bases and J 2 bases, leaving 13 bases between the germline ends. CDR3 region: CASSTTSGGNQPQHF. In DNA, the CDR3 is TGCGCCAGCAGCACGACAAGTGGTGGCAATCAGCCCCAGCATTTT.

This clonotype appeared a few times. The chain links TRBV3-1 to TRBJ1-2; the D is unclear. The CDR3 loop spans 14 amino acids. Per the germline V gene, CDR1 is LGHDT and CDR2 is YNNKEL (reference sequence). Trimming pared 4 bases from V and 7 bases from J, leaving 16 bases between. This CDR3 is CASSRTGGVSGYTF. DNA for the CDR3: TGTGCCAGCAGCCGGACGGGAGGAGTGAGTGGCTACACCTTC.

The chain is built from TRBV7-3 and TRBJ2-3, with D perhaps TRBD1 (6 bases). Looked up from germline, CDR1 is SGHTA and CDR2 is FQGTGA. Trimming removed 5 bases from V and 4 bases from J, with 10 bases in between. The CDR3 runs 13 residues. The CDR3 here is CASSPTGSDTQYF. The CDR3, as DNA: TGTGCCAGCAGCCCCACAGGGTCAGATACGCAGTATTTT.

The chain combines TRBV18 with TRBJ2-5, with D hard to call. CDR1 is KGHSH and CDR2 is LQKENI in the germline V gene. Trimming left V 7 bases short and J 4 bases short, with 4 bases between. This CDR3 is 10 amino acids long. The CDR3 loop is CASFGETQYF. CDR3 DNA sequence: TGTGCCAGCTTTGGAGAGACCCAGTACTTC.

V usage is TRBV19 and J usage is TRBJ2-1; D is unclear. The J call is doubtful: the DNA matches TRBJ2-7 better. Germline V CDR1 and CDR2: LNHDA, SQIVND (reference sequence). The CDR3 loop spans 13 amino acids. The chain's CDR3 is CASSNQPSYEQYF. For the CDR3, the DNA is TGTGCCAGTAGTAATCAACCATCCTACGAGCAGTACTTC.

As concerns this clonotype: The germline gene is not matched at one end of the junction; a read error may be the cause. The gene calls are TRBV7-9 and TRBJ2-5, with no clear D. The CDR3 is 11 residues long. Germline assignment: CDR1 SEHNR and CDR2 FQNEAQ (reference sequence). The CDR3 DNA follows: TGTGCCAGCAGCTTAGGCGGAGAAGAGTTCTTC. Protein: CASSLGGEEFF.

This clonotype was observed a few times. V usage is TRBV7-2 and J usage is TRBJ1-3; D perhaps matches TRBD1 (6 bases). Germline assignment: CDR1 SGHTA and CDR2 FQGNSA. CDR3 length: 19 amino acids. Trimming took 1 base from V and 0 from J, leaving 19 bases between them. CDR3 bases: TGTGCCAGCAGCTTAGGGAACACAGGGCTTCGTAGCTCTGGAAACACCATATATTTT. The encoded protein is CASSLGNTGLRSSGNTIYF.

The chain has TRBV7-9 and TRBJ2-3; perhaps D is TRBD1 or TRBD2 (6 bases each). V was cut by 6 bases and J by 5 bases, with 12 bases left in between. The CDR3 has 13 residues. Per the germline V gene, CDR1 is SEHNR and CDR2 is FQNEAQ (reference sequence). CDR3 in amino acids: CASRWGAGDTQYF. The CDR3 DNA reads as TGTGCCAGCAGGTGGGGGGCCGGAGATACGCAGTATTTT.

This clonotype appeared a few times. The V and J genes are TRBV14 and TRBJ2-1, with 7 nucleotides matching TRBD2. The CDR3 runs to 17 residues. Germline trimming cut 1 base from V and 1 base from J; bases unmatched to any gene: 7. Germline V lookup: CDR1 SGHDN, CDR2 FVKESK. DNA for the CDR3: TGTGCCAGCAGCCAAGTTGGGGCGGGAGAGTCCTACAATGAGCAGTTCTTC. The encoded protein is CASSQVGAGESYNEQFF.

This clonotype was counted only a few times. J is TRBJ2-7 and V is TRBV20-1; D ambiguous. The CDR3 covers 12 residues. Trimming left V 3 bases short and J 4 bases short, with 10 bases between. Germline CDR1 reads DFQATT; CDR2 reads SNEGSKA (reference sequence). The CDR3 region has the DNA TGCAGTGCTAGCGGTCTAGGGTACGAGCAGTACTTC. Residues: CSASGLGYEQYF.

This clonotype was seen a handful of times. At one boundary the junction diverges from the germline segment, which might be a read error. V is TRBV10-3 and J is TRBJ1-4; 8 positions agree with TRBD1. The CDR3 is 14 amino acids. Germline lookup yields CDR1 ENHRY and CDR2 SYGVKD. DNA for the CDR3: TGTGCCATCAGTGCGGGGGACAGGCCTGAAATACTGTTTTTT. It yields the protein CAISAGDRPEILFF.

The table lists this clonotype with many counts. V usage is TRBV29-1 and J usage is TRBJ1-2; TRBD1 might be the D (5 bases). Germline V gene sequence: CDR1 SQVTM, CDR2 ANQGSEA. Trimming shortened V by 8 bases and J by 2 bases, and 15 bases separated the two germline ends. The CDR3 has 13 amino acids. CDR3: CSIALGTNYGYTF. Written as DNA, the CDR3 is TGCAGCATCGCCCTTGGGACGAACTATGGCTACACCTTC.

This clonotype was detected a few times. The chain links TRBV4-3 to TRBJ1-3; TRBD1 might be the D (6 bases). Germline V gene lookup returns CDR1 LGHNA and CDR2 YSLEER. Deletions cut 1 base from V and 2 bases from J, with 9 bases between. CDR3 length equals 15 residues. CDR3 DNA: TGCGCCAGCAGCCAAGTAGGGGGGACTGGAAACACCATATATTTT. The encoded protein is CASSQVGGTGNTIYF.

This clonotype was picked up a small number of times. The chain is built from TRBV5-1 and TRBJ1-1, with a tentative D call TRBD1 (5 bases). The CDR3 consists of 15 residues. With 0 bases removed from V and 3 bases from J, the gap between germline ends came to 12 bases. Germline values: CDR1 SGHRS, CDR2 YFSETQ. CDR3 amino acids: CASSLGRTRDTEAFF. CDR3 coding DNA: TGCGCCAGCAGCTTGGGGCGGACAAGGGACACTGAAGCTTTCTTT.

The chain links TRBV12-5 to TRBJ2-3; possible D gene TRBD1, 5 bases. From germline, CDR1 is LGHNT and CDR2 FRNRAP. This CDR3 spans 14 amino acids. Trimming took off 3 bases at V and 0 bases at J, with 7 bases between the two ends. In DNA form, the CDR3 reads TGTGCTAGTGGTTTACAGGACAGCACAGATACGCAGTATTTT. Translated, it gives CASGLQDSTDTQYF.

This sequence joins TRBV7-2 and TRBJ2-1; either TRBD1 or TRBD2 may supply D (5 bases each). Germline assignment: CDR1 SGHTA and CDR2 FQGNSA. Trimming took 5 bases from V and 10 from J, leaving 9 bases between them. This CDR3 comprises 11 residues. CDR3 residues: CASSVRDEQFF. CDR3 nucleotides: TGTGCCAGCAGCGTCAGGGACGAGCAGTTCTTC.

This chain uses TRBV5-5 with TRBJ1-2; D remains ambiguous. Deletions cut 3 bases from V and 4 bases from J, with 13 bases between. Germline CDR1 is SGHKS and CDR2 is YYEKEE (reference sequence). This CDR3 comprises 14 residues. In DNA form, the CDR3 reads TGTGCCAGCAGCTCAATGGACGGCGGCTATGGCTACACCTTC. This encodes CASSSMDGGYGYTF.